The sequence of this T cell receptor (beta chain) was determined in a study of vaccination and CD4 T cells after COVID-19. Study overall: Two of the convalescents were Hispanic, and convalescents were six males and four females.

Treatment specified: roughly 10-day PBMC culture with coronavirus spike peptide pools or control peptides (ViraFEST assay). The length of the CDR3 is 16 residues. Germline V gene data show CDR1 as SGHTA and CDR2 as FQGNSA. The V end was cut by 1 base, the J end by 9 bases, with 16 bases between. An Oncomine TCR Beta short-read assay was used to sequence the DNA from cultured CD4+ T cells. One entry per CDR3 protein results from TCRdb running MiXCR on the PCR reads. This sample has over 15,000 distinct CDR3 sequences, with around 70% found just once. In the case of this clonotype: Its antigen is unidentified.

J is TRBJ1-6 and V is TRBV7-2; D not certain. The source of this sequence is a human donor who had recovered from COVID-19. What was sequenced was CD4+ T cells from blood, cultured in vitro. This CDR3 reads CASSLGLGGYSSPLHF. The CDR3 DNA follows: TGTGCCAGCAGCTTAGGTTTAGGAGGGTACAGTTCACCCCTCCACTTT.